This T cell receptor beta chain was retrieved from a study of immune cell composition in non-small cell lung cancer. The CDR3 consists of 13 residues. The ends were cut back, 1 base at V and 6 bases at J, with 9 bases in the middle. CDR1 and CDR2 from the germline V gene are SGHRS and YFSETQ. Comments on this clone: What it binds is not known.

Findings and caveats of the study: Shared sequences between tumour-reactive and dominant in vivo clones were not proven. Top 10 clone scores and clonality were higher in squamous than adenocarcinoma.

DNA was extracted from unsorted cell suspensions stored frozen. The method was immunoSEQ multiplex PCR; TCRdb's version includes in-frame clones alone and lacks a portion of them. The sample carries about 15,000 clones, about two thirds recorded once. This sequence originates from a human donor with non-small cell lung cancer. Source material: lung tumor tissue. This chain joins TRBV5-1 and TRBJ2-3; TRBD1 is a possible D gene (7 bases). CDR3 protein: CASSLPGGDTQYF. The DNA of the CDR3 is TGCGCCAGCAGCTTGCCAGGGGGGGATACGCAGTATTTT. Using reference TRBV5-1 and TRBJ2-3 for the parts outside the CDR3, the full variable domain is KAGVTQTPRYLIKTRGQQVTLSCSPISGHRSVSWYQQTPGQGLQFLFEYFSETQRNKGNFPGRFSGRQFSNSRSEMNVSTLELGDSALYLCASSLPGGDTQYFGPGTRLTVL.